This entry describes one T cell receptor beta chain. Antigen specificity is unknown. The data were taken from a study of graft-versus-host responses after intestinal transplantation. Across the whole study: Those transplanted obtained multivisceral, liver-intestinal, or isolated intestinal grafts. Every one of the recipients received anti-thymocyte globulin induction and afterwards took tacrolimus and steroids for 3 to 4 years.

This CDR3 comprises 16 residues. V was clipped by 3 bases and J by 4 bases; unmatched bases: 6. CDR1 is SGHAT, CDR2 FQNNGV, per germline. Sequenced by immunoSEQ multiplex PCR; TCRdb stores in-frame clones only, minus some. The sample carries some 110,000 clones, about 92% recorded once. Regarding the study as a whole: The recipient marrow held GvH clones, and some of them showed up first in ileum or blood. Graft-versus-host to host-versus-graft clonal ratios in allografts were high in patients with graft-donor T cell macrochimerism.

The V gene is TRBV11-2, the J gene TRBJ2-2; TRBD2 matches at 9 bases. The TCR sequence derives from a human donor who was the organ donor for an intestinal transplant. The material sequenced was unstimulated CD4+ T cells sorted from spleen or lymph node cells, taken before transplant. As DNA, the CDR3 is TGTGCCAGCAGCTTTAGCGGGAGCTATGTCACCGGGGAGCTGTTTTTT. Encoded protein: CASSFSGSYVTGELFF.